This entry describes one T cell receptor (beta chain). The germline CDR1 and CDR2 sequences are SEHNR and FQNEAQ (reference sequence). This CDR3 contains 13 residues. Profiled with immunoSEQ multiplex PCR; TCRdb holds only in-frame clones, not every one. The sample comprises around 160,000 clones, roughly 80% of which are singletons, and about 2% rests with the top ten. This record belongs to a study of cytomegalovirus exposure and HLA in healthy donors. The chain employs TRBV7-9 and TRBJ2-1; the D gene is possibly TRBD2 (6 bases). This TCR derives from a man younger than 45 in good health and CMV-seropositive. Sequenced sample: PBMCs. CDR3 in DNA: TGTGCGAGCGGGCAACTAGCCCCCGATGAGCAGTTCTTC. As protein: CASGQLAPDEQFF.